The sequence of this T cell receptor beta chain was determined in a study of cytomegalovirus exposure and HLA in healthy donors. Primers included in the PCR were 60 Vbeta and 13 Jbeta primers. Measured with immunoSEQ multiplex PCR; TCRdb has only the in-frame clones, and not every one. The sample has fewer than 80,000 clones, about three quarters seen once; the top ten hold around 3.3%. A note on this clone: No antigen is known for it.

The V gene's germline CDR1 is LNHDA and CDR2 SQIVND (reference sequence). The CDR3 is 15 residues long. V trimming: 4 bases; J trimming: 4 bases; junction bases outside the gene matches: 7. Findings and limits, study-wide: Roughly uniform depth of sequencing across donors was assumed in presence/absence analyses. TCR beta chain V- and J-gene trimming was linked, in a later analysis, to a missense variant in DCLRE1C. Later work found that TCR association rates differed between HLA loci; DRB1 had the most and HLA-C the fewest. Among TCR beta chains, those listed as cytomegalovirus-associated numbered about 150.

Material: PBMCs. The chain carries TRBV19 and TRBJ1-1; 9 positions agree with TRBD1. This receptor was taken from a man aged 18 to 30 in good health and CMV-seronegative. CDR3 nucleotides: TGTGCCAGTAGTAGGCTTTCGACAGGGGGCACTGAAGCTTTCTTT. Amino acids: CASSRLSTGGTEAFF.